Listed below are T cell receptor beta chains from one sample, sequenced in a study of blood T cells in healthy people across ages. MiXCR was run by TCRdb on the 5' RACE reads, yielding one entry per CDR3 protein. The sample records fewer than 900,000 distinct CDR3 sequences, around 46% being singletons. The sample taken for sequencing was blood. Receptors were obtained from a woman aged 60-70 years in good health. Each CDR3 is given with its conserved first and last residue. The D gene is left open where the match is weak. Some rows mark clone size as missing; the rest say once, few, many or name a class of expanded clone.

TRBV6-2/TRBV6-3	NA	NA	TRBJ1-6	TGTGCCAGCAGTTACGGATCAGGGAGCTCCTATAATTCACCCCTCCACTTT	CASSYGSGSSYNSPLHF
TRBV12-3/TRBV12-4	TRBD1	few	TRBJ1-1	TGTGCCAGCAGTTTGACAGGGGGTTTTGAAGCTTTCTTT	CASSLTGGFEAFF
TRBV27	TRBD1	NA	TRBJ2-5	TGTGCCAGCAGTTTTTCGACAGGGGGAAAGACCCAGTACTTC	CASSFSTGGKTQYF
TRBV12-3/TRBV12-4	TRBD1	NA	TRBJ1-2	TGTGCCAGCAGTTGGACAGGAAATGGCTACACCTTC	CASSWTGNGYTF
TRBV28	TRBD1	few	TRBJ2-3	TGTGCCAGCAGTCCAGGACAGGGATGGGGCACAGATACGCAGTATTTT	CASSPGQGWGTDTQYF
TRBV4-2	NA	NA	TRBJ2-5	TGTGCCAGCAGCCAAGATTCAGCTAGGGAGGCCCAGTACTTC	CASSQDSAREAQYF
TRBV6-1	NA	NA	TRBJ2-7	TGTGCCAGCAGTGATGAATGGCGAGGGTCCTCCTACGAGCAGTACTTC	CASSDEWRGSSYEQYF
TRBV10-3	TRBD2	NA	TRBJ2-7	TGTGCCATCAGCCGAAAGACTAGCGGGAGTTCCTACGAGCAGTACTTC	CAISRKTSGSSYEQYF
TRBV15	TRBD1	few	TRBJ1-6	TGTGCCACCAGCAGAGATCAAACAGGGGCCTTTAATTCACCCCTCCACTTT	CATSRDQTGAFNSPLHF
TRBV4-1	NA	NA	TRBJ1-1	TGCGCCAGCAGCCAAGATGGCCTTCTGGCTTTCTTT	CASSQDGLLAFF
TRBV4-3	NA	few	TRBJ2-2	TGCGCCAGCAGCCAAGATCAGGGCTCCACCGGGGAGCTGTTTTTT	CASSQDQGSTGELFF
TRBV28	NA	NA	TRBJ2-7	TGTGCCAGCAGTACACTGAGGGGGAGATCCTACGAGCAGTACTTC	CASSTLRGRSYEQYF
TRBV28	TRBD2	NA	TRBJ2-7	TGTGCCAGCAGTTCGATAGCGGGGGTGAACGAGCAGTACTTC	CASSSIAGVNEQYF
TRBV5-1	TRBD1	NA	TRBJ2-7	TGCGCCAGCTATGGACAGGGCCCGTCCGAGCAGTACTTC	CASYGQGPSEQYF
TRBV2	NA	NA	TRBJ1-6	TGTGCCAGCAGTGCGGAAGGGGCGAGAAATTCACCCCTCCACTTT	CASSAEGARNSPLHF
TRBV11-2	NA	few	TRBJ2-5	TGTGCCAGCAGCCGGACCGGGGCCCAAGAGACCCAGTACTTC	CASSRTGAQETQYF
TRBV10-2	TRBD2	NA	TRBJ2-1	TGCGCCAGCAGCCAAGCGGGGGGGCCGTCCTACAATGAGCAGTTCTTC	CASSQAGGPSYNEQFF
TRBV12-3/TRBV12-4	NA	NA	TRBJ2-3	TGTGCCAGCGGGGAGATCACAGATACGCAGTATTTT	CASGEITDTQYF
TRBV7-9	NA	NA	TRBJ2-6	TGTGCCAGCAGCGTAGTTCGTGGGGCCAACGTCCTGACTTTC	CASSVVRGANVLTF
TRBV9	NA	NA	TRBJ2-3	TGTGCCAGCAGCCCAGGTCGCTCGGACCTCACAGATACGCAGTATTTT	CASSPGRSDLTDTQYF
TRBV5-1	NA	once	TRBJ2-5	TGTGCCAGCAGCCAACAACCGGGACGACTGGAGACCCAGTACTTC	CASSQQPGRLETQYF
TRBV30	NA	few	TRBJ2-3	TGTGCCTGGAGTGAGGACTTCCTCACAGATACGCAGTATTTT	CAWSEDFLTDTQYF
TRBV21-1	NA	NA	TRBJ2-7	TGTGCCAGCAGCAAAGTCGGGGGACACCCATACGAGCAGTACTTC	CASSKVGGHPYEQYF
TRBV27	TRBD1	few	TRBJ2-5	TGTGCCAGCAGTACGCCGGGACAGGGGGAGACCCAGTACTTC	CASSTPGQGETQYF
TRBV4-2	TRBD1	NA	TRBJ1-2	TGTGCCAGCAGCCAGGCGGTCGGACAGGGGAAAGGGGCGAACTATGGCTACACCTTC	CASSQAVGQGKGANYGYTF
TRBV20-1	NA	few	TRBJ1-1	TGCAGTGCTAGAGGAGGGAGTAAGAACACTGAAGCTTTCTTT	CSARGGSKNTEAFF
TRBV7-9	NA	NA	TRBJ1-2	TGTGCCAGCAGTTATGCAGCAGTCGGTAACTATGGCTACACCTTC	CASSYAAVGNYGYTF
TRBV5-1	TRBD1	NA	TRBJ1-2	TGCGCCAGCAGCTGGACAGGGGGCGCGGATGGCTACACCTTC	CASSWTGGADGYTF
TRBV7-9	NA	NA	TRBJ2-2	TGTGCCAGCAGCTTACCATCACCAACCACCGGGGAGCTGTTTTTT	CASSLPSPTTGELFF
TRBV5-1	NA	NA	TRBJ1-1	TGCGCCAGCAGCCGCCTCGAAGACACTGAAGCTTTCTTT	CASSRLEDTEAFF
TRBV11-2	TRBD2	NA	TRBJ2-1	TGTGCCAGCAGCCCGACTAGCGGGGGGGCGGTTGAGCAGTTCTTC	CASSPTSGGAVEQFF
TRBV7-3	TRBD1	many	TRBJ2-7	TGTGCCAGCAGCTTCCGAGACAGGGTGGACGAGCAGTACTTC	CASSFRDRVDEQYF
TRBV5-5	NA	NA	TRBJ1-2	TGTGCCAGCAGCTTGTCCCAGGACTATGGCGACACCTTC	CASSLSQDYGDTF
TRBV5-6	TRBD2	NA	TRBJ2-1	TGTGCCAGCATCAAAGCGGGAGGTGGCAATGAGCAGTTCTTC	CASIKAGGGNEQFF
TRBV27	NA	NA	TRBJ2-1	TGTGCCAGCAGTCCGGGACCGACCTACAATGAGCAGTTCTTC	CASSPGPTYNEQFF
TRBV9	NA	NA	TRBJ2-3	TGTGCCAGCAGCGTCAGGGACTGGGATACGCAGTATTTT	CASSVRDWDTQYF
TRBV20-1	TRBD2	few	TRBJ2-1	TGCAGTGCTAGCACTAGCGGGAGCTCCTACAATGAGCAGTTCTTC	CSASTSGSSYNEQFF
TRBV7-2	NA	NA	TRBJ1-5	TGTGCCAGCGGCCAGGAACCGCCCCAGCATTTT	CASGQEPPQHF
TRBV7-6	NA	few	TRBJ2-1	TGTGCCAGCAGCTTAGATCTGACCTACGAGCAGTTCTTC	CASSLDLTYEQFF
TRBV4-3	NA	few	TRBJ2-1	TGCGCCAGCAGCCAAGAAATCTCGGACGGATACAATGAGCAGTTCTTC	CASSQEISDGYNEQFF
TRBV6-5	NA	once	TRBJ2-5	TGTGCCAGCATGGGACTCCGGACCCAGTACTTC	CASMGLRTQYF
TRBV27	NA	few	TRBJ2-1	TGTGCCAGCAGTTTGATCGGGCACAATGAGCAGTTCTTC	CASSLIGHNEQFF